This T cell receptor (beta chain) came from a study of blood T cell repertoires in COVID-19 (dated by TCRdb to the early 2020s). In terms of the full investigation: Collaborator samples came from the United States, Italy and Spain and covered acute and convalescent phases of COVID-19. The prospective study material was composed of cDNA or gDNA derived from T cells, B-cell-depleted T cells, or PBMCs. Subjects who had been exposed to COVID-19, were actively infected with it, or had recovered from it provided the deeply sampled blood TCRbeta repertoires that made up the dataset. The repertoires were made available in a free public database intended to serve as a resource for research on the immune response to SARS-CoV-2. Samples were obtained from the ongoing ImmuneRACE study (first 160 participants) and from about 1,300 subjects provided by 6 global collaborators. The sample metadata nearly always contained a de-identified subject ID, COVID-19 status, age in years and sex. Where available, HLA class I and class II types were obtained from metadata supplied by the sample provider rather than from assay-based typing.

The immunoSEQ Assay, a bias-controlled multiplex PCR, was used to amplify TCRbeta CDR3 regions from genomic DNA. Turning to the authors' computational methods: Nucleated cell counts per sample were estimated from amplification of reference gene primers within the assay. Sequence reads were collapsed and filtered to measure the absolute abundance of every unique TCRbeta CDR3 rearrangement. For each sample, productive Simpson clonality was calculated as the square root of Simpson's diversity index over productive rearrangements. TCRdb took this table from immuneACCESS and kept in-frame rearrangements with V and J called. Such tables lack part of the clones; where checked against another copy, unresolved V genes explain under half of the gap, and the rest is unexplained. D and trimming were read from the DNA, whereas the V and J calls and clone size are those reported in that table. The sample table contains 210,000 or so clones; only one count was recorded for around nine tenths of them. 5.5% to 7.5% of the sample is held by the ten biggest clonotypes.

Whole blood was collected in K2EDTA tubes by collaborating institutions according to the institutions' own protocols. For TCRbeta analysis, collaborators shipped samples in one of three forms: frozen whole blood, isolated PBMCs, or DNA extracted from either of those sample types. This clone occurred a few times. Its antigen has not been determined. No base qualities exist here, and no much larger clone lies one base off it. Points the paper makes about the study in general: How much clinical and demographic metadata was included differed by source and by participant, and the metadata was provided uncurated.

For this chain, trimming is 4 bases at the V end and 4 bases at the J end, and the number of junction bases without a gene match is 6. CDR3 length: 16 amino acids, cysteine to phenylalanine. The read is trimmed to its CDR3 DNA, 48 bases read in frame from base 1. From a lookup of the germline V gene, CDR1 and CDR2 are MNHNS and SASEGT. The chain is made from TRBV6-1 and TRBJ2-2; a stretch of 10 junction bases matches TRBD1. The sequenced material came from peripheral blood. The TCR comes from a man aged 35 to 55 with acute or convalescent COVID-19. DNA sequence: TGTGCCAGCAGTGCCCGGACAGGGGGAGGCACCGGGGAGCTGTTTTTT. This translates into CASSARTGGGTGELFF.